The 7 T cell receptor beta chains in this list originate from one sample, sequenced in a study of T cells in Graves' hyperthyroidism and ophthalmopathy (dated by TCRdb to 2018 to 2020). Library preparation employed multiplex PCR. TCRdb shows the sequencer as Illumina HiSeq 2000. The TCR beta CDR3 regions were amplified from the RNA transcripts. A first-round RT-PCR of the TCR CDR3 used the HTBI primer set with the Qiagen OneStep RT-PCR kit. TCRdb trimmed public reads at Q25 via fastp, called clones via MiXCR and kept in-frame beta chains. Entries that share a CDR3 protein sequence are merged under the most common genes and DNA. This sample has around 690,000 distinct CDR3 sequences in its table, and around 21% of those were observed once. The ten largest account for about 34% of the sample. What was sequenced was blood. These receptors came from a man aged 25 to 45 with Graves' ophthalmopathy.

V gene TRBV20-1 combines with J gene TRBJ2-7, with 9 bases matching TRBD1. Germline trimming cut 6 bases from V and 4 bases from J; bases unmatched to any gene: 7. The CDR3 spans 13 residues. Germline CDR1 and CDR2: DFQATT and SNEGSKA (reference sequence). The CDR3 spells CSAPGTGTYEQYF. For the CDR3, the DNA is TGCAGTGCGCCCGGGACAGGGACATACGAGCAGTACTTC.

The rearrangement uses TRBV4-1 and TRBJ2-2; the match to TRBD1 covers 11 bases. The CDR3 runs 16 residues. The germline CDR1 and CDR2 sequences are MGHRA and YSYEKL. The V and J ends lost 3 bases and 6 bases, in that order; junction bases with no gene match: 6. CDR3 nucleotide sequence: TGCGCCAGCAGCCAGGCGGACAGGGGGCTCCCCGGGGAGCTGTTTTTT. Encoded protein: CASSQADRGLPGELFF.

The genes are TRBV7-3 and TRBJ1-1, with TRBD1 as a possible D gene (5 bases). The CDR3 runs 13 residues. Trimming shortened V by 5 bases and J by 5 bases, and 12 bases separated the two germline ends. From germline, CDR1 is SGHTA and CDR2 FQGTGA. In DNA, the CDR3 is TGTGCCAGCAGCCGGGATTGGGGGACTGAAGCTTTCTTT. Protein sequence: CASSRDWGTEAFF.

This clonotype was found a few times. The V and J genes are TRBV3-1 and TRBJ2-5; 13 nucleotides align to TRBD2. The length of the CDR3 is 16 residues. V shed 0 bases, J shed 4 bases, and the junction held 2 bases outside the gene matches. In germline, CDR1 is LGHDT, CDR2 YNNKEL (reference sequence). The CDR3, as DNA: TGTGCCAGCAGCCAAGATTGGACTAGCGGGAGAGAGACCCAGTACTTC. Its translation is CASSQDWTSGRETQYF.

This clonotype was detected ten times or more. The chain combines TRBV12-3 or TRBV12-4 with TRBJ2-7; weak D call: TRBD2 (6 bases). Trimming removed 2 bases from V and 5 bases from J, with 10 bases in between. The length of the CDR3 is 13 residues. The chain's CDR3 is CASSLREINEQYF. CDR3 sequence (DNA): TGTGCCAGCAGTTTACGGGAGATCAACGAGCAGTACTTC.

This CDR3 is CASSYSLGEAYNEQFF. DNA of the CDR3: TGTGCCAGCAGTTACTCCCTAGGGGAAGCCTACAATGAGCAGTTCTTC. The chain links TRBV6-6 to TRBJ2-1; weak D call: TRBD1 (5 bases). The CDR3 is 16 residues long. Per the germline V gene, CDR1 is MNHNY and CDR2 is SVGAGI (reference sequence). V was clipped by 0 bases and J by 2 bases, with 11 bases between them.

On this clonotype itself: It may be a read error: a sequence one base away is much more abundant. V gene TRBV12-3 or TRBV12-4 combines with J gene TRBJ2-1; TRBD2 aligns across 10 bases. Losses at the gene ends were 3 bases for V and 6 bases for J; bases not matched to a gene: 5. The CDR3 sequence is 15 residues long. The CDR3 region is CASSFKGLARNEQFF. The CDR3 nucleotides read TGTGCCAGCAGTTTCAAGGGACTAGCGCGCAATGAGCAGTTCTTC.